The entry below describes one TCR beta chain. V dropped 8 bases and J dropped 3 bases, with 16 bases sitting between them. The CDR3 loop spans 15 amino acids. From germline, CDR1 is MDHEN and CDR2 SYDVKM. The data originate from a study of shared clonotypes between healthy human individuals. An assay was performed, and its level was deep. Here immunoSEQ multiplex PCR was the method, and the copy in TCRdb shows in-frame clones only, minus some. The data contain hundreds of thousands of clones, approximately 71% of them singletons. Donors were healthy HIV-negative adults without recently reported acute infections or vaccinations. Within Nashville, Tennessee resided all donors, each a Caucasian adult.

Sequences were obtained from PBMCs. This rearrangement joins TRBV28 to TRBJ2-2, with D perhaps assigned TRBD1 or TRBD2 (6 bases each). The clonotype was recovered from a woman in her 40s in good health. Some clones in this sample may be carry-over from other donors' samples. This chain's CDR3 is CASAIGGRDTGELFF. The CDR3 DNA reads TGTGCCAGCGCCATAGGGGGGAGAGACACCGGGGAGCTGTTTTTT.